This T cell receptor beta chain was captured in a study of blood T cell repertoires in COVID-19. The wider study: The United States, Italy and Spain supplied acute and convalescent COVID-19 samples. The analysed material was cDNA or gDNA that came from T cells, B-cell-depleted T cells, or PBMCs.

The V gene lost 6 bases and the J gene lost 0 bases, with 13 bases spanning the gap. There are 15 residues in the CDR3. Germline-derived CDR1 and CDR2 are LNHNV and YYDKDF (reference sequence). Study processing details: Researchers report that nucleated cell counts were estimated from reference gene primer amplification. Clones were sequenced by immunoSEQ multiplex PCR, and TCRdb holds only the in-frame ones, with some missing. From that table come the V and J calls and clone size; the DNA was used to work out D and trimming. The table records more than 250,000 clones, nearly 85% of them present only once. The table lists this clone with a few counts.

V usage is TRBV15 and J usage is TRBJ2-3; TRBD2 might be the D (6 bases). The material sequenced was peripheral blood. This sequence was found in a human donor in a cohort sampled during active COVID-19. Written as DNA, the CDR3 is TGTGCCACCAGAGACGGCGGGGCTAGCACAGATACGCAGTATTTT. Its protein product is CATRDGGASTDTQYF.